The 27 T cell receptor beta chains in this list originate from one sample, sequenced in a study of blood T cell repertoires in COVID-19. Clones were sequenced by immunoSEQ multiplex PCR, and TCRdb holds only the in-frame ones, with some missing. The profile shows around 150,000 clones, approximately 90% of them singletons. The source material was peripheral blood. These receptors were taken from a man between 18 and 29 years old with acute or convalescent COVID-19.

The chain has TRBV6-5 and TRBJ1-5; TRBD1 might be the D (5 bases). Germline V lookup: CDR1 MNHEY, CDR2 SVGAGI. V lost 10 bases and J 7 bases, leaving 14 bases between the germline ends. CDR3 length: 12 residues. This chain's CDR3 is CATSAGAQPQHF. The DNA of the CDR3 is TGTGCCACCTCTGCTGGGGCACAGCCCCAGCATTTT.

As DNA, the CDR3 is TGTGCTAGTGGTTTGGCGATTGGGACAGTCAGAAACACCATATATTTT. Translated: CASGLAIGTVRNTIYF. The chain combines TRBV12-5 with TRBJ1-3; TRBD1 agrees at 7 bases. CDR1 LGHNT and CDR2 FRNRAP come from the germline V gene. Trimming took 1 base from V and 5 from J; bases not matched to a gene: 8. This CDR3 region has 16 residues.

The chain carries TRBV6-6 and TRBJ2-1; 7 nucleotides line up with TRBD2. The germline V gene encodes CDR1 MNHNY and CDR2 SVGAGI (reference sequence). V dropped 0 bases and J dropped 3; count of bases not matched to a gene: 5. This CDR3 is built from 16 residues. CDR3 loop: CASSYSGRGYYNEQFF. CDR3 coding DNA: TGTGCCAGCAGTTACTCGGGGCGGGGGTACTACAATGAGCAGTTCTTC.

The chain links TRBV30 to TRBJ2-5; tentatively, D is TRBD1 (5 bases). Per germline, CDR1 GTSNPN and CDR2 SVGIG (reference sequence). V lost 0 bases and J 0 bases, leaving 11 bases between the germline ends. The CDR3 spans 15 residues. The CDR3 nucleotides are TGTGCCTGGAGTGTGACAGTCCTGTACCAAGAGACCCAGTACTTC. This codes for CAWSVTVLYQETQYF.

The chain combines TRBV4-1 with TRBJ1-1; 8 nucleotides agree with TRBD1. Trimming at V came to 3 bases and at J to 1 base, leaving 4 bases not matched to a gene. The germline V gene encodes CDR1 MGHRA and CDR2 YSYEKL. The CDR3 is 15 residues long. The CDR3 nucleotides read TGCGCCAGCAGCCACGCCGGGACAGGGAACACTGAAGCTTTCTTT. It encodes CASSHAGTGNTEAFF.

The chain joins TRBV9 to TRBJ1-6, with D maybe TRBD1 (6 bases). The length of the CDR3 is 17 residues. Trimming took 0 bases from V and 7 from J, leaving 17 bases between them. CDR1 and CDR2 from the germline V gene are SGDLS and YYNGEE. For the CDR3, the DNA is TGTGCCAGCAGCGTAGAGGGACAATCGTCGAGGAATTCACCCCTCCACTTT. It is translated as CASSVEGQSSRNSPLHF.

The chain's CDR3 is CASRPDRVDTGELFF. The CDR3 DNA is TGTGCCAGCAGGCCAGACAGGGTCGACACCGGGGAGCTGTTTTTT. This chain links TRBV6-5 with TRBJ2-2, with TRBD1 matching over 7 bases. In germline, CDR1 is MNHEY, CDR2 SVGAGI. Losses at the gene ends were 6 bases for V and 3 bases for J; bases not matched to a gene: 7. The CDR3 covers 15 residues.

The chain links TRBV5-4 to TRBJ2-2; D is perhaps TRBD2 (5 bases). The CDR3 is 15 amino acids. CDR1 SGHNT and CDR2 YYREEE come from the germline V gene (reference sequence). The V end was cut by 4 bases, the J end by 5 bases, with 15 bases between. As DNA, the CDR3 is TGTGCCAGCAGCCCGGCCGGGGTCGGAACCGGGGAGCTGTTTTTT. Amino acid sequence: CASSPAGVGTGELFF.

This chain joins TRBV7-2 and TRBJ2-5, with D tentatively TRBD1 (6 bases). This CDR3 has 14 residues. Germline V gives CDR1 SGHTA, CDR2 FQGNSA. Trimming stripped 5 bases from V and 0 bases from J, with 10 bases between. CDR3 DNA: TGTGCCAGCAGCCCAGACAGGAACCAAGAGACCCAGTACTTC. This codes for CASSPDRNQETQYF.

The rearrangement uses TRBV9 and TRBJ2-2, with D perhaps matching TRBD1 (7 bases). The germline CDR1 and CDR2 sequences are SGDLS and YYNGEE. The CDR3 consists of 15 residues. Trimming left V 0 bases short and J 5 bases short, with 11 bases between. For the CDR3, the DNA is TGTGCCAGCAGCGTAGGCCCAGGGGGGACCGGGGAGCTGTTTTTT. This translates into CASSVGPGGTGELFF. Together with reference TRBV9 and TRBJ2-2, the CDR3 gives the full variable domain: DSGVTQTPKHLITATGQRVTLRCSPRSGDLSVYWYQQSLDQGLQFLIQYYNGEERAKGNILERFSAQQFPDLHSELNLSSLELGDSALYFCASSVGPGGTGELFFGEGSRLTVL.

V gene TRBV2 combines with J gene TRBJ2-7; TRBD2 aligns across 8 bases. With V trimmed by 1 base and J by 5 bases, 7 bases remained unmatched. CDR1 SNHLY and CDR2 FYNNEI come from the germline V gene. CDR3 size: 15 residues. CDR3 nucleotide sequence: TGTGCCAGCAGTGAAGGCGGGCGGGGGGAACACGAGCAGTACTTC. This gives the protein CASSEGGRGEHEQYF.

As regards this clone: Other DNA sequences in the same sample also yield this CDR3. The chain links TRBV30 to TRBJ1-1, with D possibly TRBD1 on 6 matching bases. Germline V gene lookup returns CDR1 GTSNPN and CDR2 SVGIG (reference sequence). V lost 0 bases and J lost 4, with 9 bases in between. The CDR3 loop spans 13 amino acids. Here the CDR3 reads CAWSVRGGTEAFF. The DNA of the CDR3 is TGTGCCTGGAGTGTACGAGGGGGCACTGAAGCTTTCTTT.

The chain couples TRBV4-1 to TRBJ1-1; possible D gene TRBD1, 5 bases. In germline, CDR1 is MGHRA, CDR2 YSYEKL. The CDR3 is made up of 13 amino acids. Trimming left V 5 bases short and J 0 bases short, with 7 bases between. This chain's CDR3 is CASSGGVNTEAFF. The CDR3 nucleotides are TGCGCCAGCAGCGGGGGGGTGAACACTGAAGCTTTCTTT.

This chain uses TRBV14 with TRBJ1-6, with no clear D. The CDR3 sequence is 13 residues long. Germline loops: CDR1 SGHDN, CDR2 FVKESK. The V end was cut by 1 base, the J end by 10 bases, with 8 bases between. The CDR3 coding sequence is TGTGCCAGCAGCCAAGTAGCCCGATCACCCCTCCACTTT. Residues: CASSQVARSPLHF.

This clone occurred a few times. V gene TRBV27 combines with J gene TRBJ1-5; D is unclear. The CDR3 totals 13 residues. Germline lookup yields CDR1 MNHEY and CDR2 SMNVEV (reference sequence). V lost 5 bases to trimming and J lost 3 bases, with 8 bases between them. CDR3: CASSKRDNQPQHF. CDR3 bases: TGTGCCAGCAGTAAGCGGGACAATCAGCCCCAGCATTTT.

The V gene is TRBV29-1, the J gene TRBJ2-2, with D possibly being TRBD2 (5 bases). Trimming took 6 bases from V and 4 from J, leaving 12 bases between them. This CDR3 is built from 13 residues. Looked up from germline, CDR1 is SQVTM and CDR2 is ANQGSEA. CDR3 bases: TGCAGCGTCGCCACTAGGAGCACCGGGGAGCTGTTTTTT. It yields the protein CSVATRSTGELFF.

V is TRBV10-1 and J is TRBJ2-3; 9 bases align to TRBD2. Germline values: CDR1 WNHNN, CDR2 SYGVQD (reference sequence). This CDR3 has 17 amino acids. J was trimmed by 1 base and V by 8 bases; bases with no gene match: 13. CDR3 residues: CASSGLAGERGTDTQYF. CDR3 nucleotides: TGCGCCAGCTCTGGGTTAGCGGGAGAACGGGGCACAGATACGCAGTATTTT.

The rearrangement links TRBV7-2 to TRBJ2-1, with 7 bases that match TRBD2. This CDR3 has 14 amino acids. Germline values: CDR1 SGHTA, CDR2 FQGNSA. The V gene end was trimmed by 0 bases and the J gene end by 5 bases; junction bases not matched to a gene: 1. This CDR3 is CASSLASGNNEQFF. In DNA form, the CDR3 reads TGTGCCAGCAGCTTAGCAAGCGGGAACAATGAGCAGTTCTTC.

This chain joins TRBV7-2 and TRBJ1-1, with 8 positions matching TRBD1. This CDR3 is 15 amino acids long. Losses at the gene ends were 5 bases for V and 0 bases for J; bases not matched to a gene: 5. Germline V gene data show CDR1 as SGHTA and CDR2 as FQGNSA. The CDR3 region has the DNA TGTGCCAGCAGCCCCAGGGGGCACTTGAACACTGAAGCTTTCTTT. It yields the protein CASSPRGHLNTEAFF.

The chain has TRBV10-3 and TRBJ1-5; D not certain. The V gene's germline CDR1 is ENHRY and CDR2 SYGVKD. Trimming took off 10 bases at V and 1 base at J, with 17 bases between the two ends. The CDR3 loop spans 15 amino acids. This CDR3 is CATTPGGASNQPQHF. The CDR3 DNA reads as TGTGCCACGACTCCCGGAGGAGCAAGCAATCAGCCCCAGCATTTT.

The genes are TRBV5-4 and TRBJ2-3, with 13 bases identical to TRBD2. This CDR3 has 17 residues. Per the germline V gene, CDR1 is SGHNT and CDR2 is YYREEE (reference sequence). Trimming took 1 base from V and 3 from J; bases not matched to a gene: 5. CDR3 nucleotide sequence: TGTGCCAGCAGCTTGACTAGCGGGGGGGCAGGGACAGATACGCAGTATTTT. It codes for CASSLTSGGAGTDTQYF.

This chain links TRBV18 with TRBJ2-1, with 9 positions matching TRBD2. Germline V gene sequence: CDR1 KGHSH, CDR2 LQKENI. The V and J ends lost 4 bases and 3 bases, in that order; junction bases with no gene match: 4. There are 15 residues in the CDR3. The CDR3 spells CASSLLLAGYNEQFF. The CDR3 coding sequence is TGTGCCAGCTCACTTCTACTAGCGGGCTACAATGAGCAGTTCTTC.

The gene calls are TRBV3-1 (or the pseudogene TRBV3-2) and TRBJ1-2; 8 bases match TRBD1. V dropped 5 bases and J dropped 8; count of bases not matched to a gene: 13. Per the germline V gene, CDR1 is LGHDT and CDR2 is YNNKEL (reference sequence). This CDR3 contains 15 residues. The chain's CDR3 is CASSSRDRSRGGYTF. The CDR3 nucleotides are TGTGCCAGCAGCTCAAGGGACAGGTCACGTGGGGGCTACACCTTC.

This sequence joins TRBV7-2 and TRBJ2-3, with 16 bases identical to TRBD2. With 5 bases clipped from V and 6 bases from J, the junction kept 5 bases outside the gene matches. CDR3 length: 16 residues. Per germline, CDR1 SGHTA and CDR2 FQGNSA. The chain's CDR3 is CASSPGLAGGPDTQYF. CDR3 coding DNA: TGTGCCAGCAGCCCGGGACTAGCGGGGGGGCCTGATACGCAGTATTTT.

The rearrangement uses TRBV4-1 and TRBJ1-1; D perhaps matches TRBD1 (6 bases). Germline V gene lookup returns CDR1 MGHRA and CDR2 YSYEKL. Trimming stripped 4 bases from V and 1 base from J, with 10 bases between. The CDR3 spans 14 residues. The CDR3 bases are TGCGCCAGCAGCCTGGGACATTCGAACACTGAAGCTTTCTTT. It specifies CASSLGHSNTEAFF.

CDR3 nucleotides: TGTGCCAGCAGGTATCAGGGAAATTCACCCCTCCACTTT. This encodes CASRYQGNSPLHF. The chain uses TRBV2 and TRBJ1-6; a possible D gene is TRBD1 (5 bases). CDR3 length equals 13 residues. V lost 6 bases to trimming and J lost 7 bases, with 10 bases between them. Per germline, CDR1 SNHLY and CDR2 FYNNEI.

The CDR3 sequence is CASSMGIAGLFTDTQYF. CDR3 DNA sequence: TGTGCCAGTAGTATGGGGATAGCGGGTCTTTTCACAGATACGCAGTATTTT. This chain joins TRBV19 and TRBJ2-3; 7 positions match TRBD2. Trimming removed 3 bases from V and 2 bases from J; junction bases left unmatched: 11. The CDR3 has 17 residues. The germline V gene has CDR1 LNHDA and CDR2 SQIVND (reference sequence).